The following is a T cell receptor beta chain sequence with its context. This clone was recorded only once. This receptor's antigen is unknown. No quality values exist for individual bases; no much larger clone is one base distant. Looking up the germline V gene yields CDR1 SGHTA and CDR2 FQGNSA. Between the V and J ends, shortened by 2 bases and 0 bases respectively, the junction contains 8 bases. The CDR3, from cysteine to phenylalanine, totals 15 residues. The CDR3 DNA has 45 bases and is translated from base 1. These data originate in a study of PD-1 blockade in classical Hodgkin lymphoma (dated by TCRdb to about 2020). A note on the overall study: Nivolumab dosing was 3 mg/kg intravenously every 2 weeks, continuing until either disease progression or unacceptable toxicity. The study used TCR beta sequencing and CyTOF to define a peripheral blood immune signature of response to PD-1 blockade in classical Hodgkin lymphoma.

Interpreted using the paper, the time point label stands for: cycle 4 day 1 (C4D1), after around six weeks of nivolumab. All trial patients had relapsed after autologous stem cell transplantation, with cohorts A, B and C differing in prior brentuximab vedotin exposure. The trial cohort included 50 to 70 patients with relapsed/refractory classical Hodgkin lymphoma, and each patient had a best overall response of complete response, partial response or progressive disease. In the multi-cohort phase II CheckMate 205 trial, trial patients received single-agent nivolumab. An independent review committee assessed best overall response by applying the 2007 International Working Group response criteria. Trial PBMCs were collected just before the start of nivolumab (C1D1) and during therapy at cycle 2 day 1 and cycle 4 day 1. Peripheral blood was collected in 8 mL Vacutainer Cell Preparation Tubes, from which PBMCs were isolated by centrifugation and then cryopreserved.

The Qiagen DNeasy kit was used to extract genomic DNA both from unsorted PBMCs and from the negatively selected CD4+ and CD8+ fractions. TCR beta CDR3 regions were amplified by immunoSEQ multiplex PCR using primers annealing to V and J segments. A synthetic immune receptor repertoire was used to minimize amplification bias, and remaining bias was computationally removed after sequencing. Turning to the authors' computational methods: Custom Python scripts were used to quantify repertoire diversity as the Shannon entropy index. Unsorted, CD4+ and CD8+ repertoires were examined separately, except in combined analyses, for which CD4+ and CD8+ sequences were merged in silico. A clone counted as expanded when the clone's frequency after treatment rose at least 2-fold relative to C1D1, and clones undetected at baseline were given a pseudocount of 0.5. Singleton clones were defined as clones with 0 or 1 copy at C1D1, and non-singleton clones were defined as clones with 2 or more copies. Clones expanded in unsorted samples were annotated as CD4+, CD8+ or unknown by matching protein sequences in sorted samples from the same patient. Wilcoxon tests were applied to paired samples to test diversity changes from C1D1 to C4D1. TCRdb retrieved this table from immuneACCESS and kept in-frame rearrangements only. Not all clones are present; in checked studies, unresolved V genes account for under half, and no reason is known for the remainder. V, J and clone size derive from that table, while D and trimming were established from the DNA sequence. The sample records more than 85,000 clones, approximately 89% of which are singletons. In total, the top ten clones hold around a fifth of the sample.

Overall results and qualifications from the work: By C4D1, a significant rise was seen in CD4+ TCR diversity but not in CD8+ TCR diversity (p=0.0027 vs p=0.16), and the rise was most apparent among complete responders (p=0.02). The study covered only a single clinical trial cohort, and the causes of the repertoire differences, possibly disease activity or prior therapy, were still not defined. Lower diversity was seen in patients whose nivolumab began less than 1 year after ASCT, and these patients were left out of later analyses so that immune reconstitution would not confound the results. Baseline TCR diversity was reported as lower in newly diagnosed patients than in healthy donors, and lower still in relapsed/refractory patients. Baseline diversity similar to that of newly diagnosed patients was observed in trial patients achieving complete response, whereas significantly lower diversity was observed in partial responders and progressors.

The receptor was isolated from a human donor with classical Hodgkin lymphoma. This sequence uses TRBV7-2 and TRBJ2-4; possibly the D gene is TRBD2, per 5 matching bases. The material sequenced was peripheral blood mononuclear cells (PBMCs), taken before the fourth cycle of nivolumab. CDR3 region: CASSLPGIAKNIQYF. The DNA is as follows: TGTGCCAGCAGCTTACCGGGAATAGCCAAAAACATTCAGTACTTC.